What follows describes a single T cell receptor beta chain. Its cognate antigen is unknown. The data stem from a study of long-term antiretroviral therapy in people with HIV. CDR1 is ENHRY and CDR2 is SYGVKD in the germline V gene. This CDR3 region has 14 residues. V gave up 0 bases and J gave up 8 bases; unmatched junction bases: 4. Study-wide points: HIV repertoires spanned narrower CDR3 length ranges than controls. Clones with expansion before ART led the repertoire at all time points. No data on ART adherence, viral resistance or therapy changes.

An immunoSEQ assay, version v3.0, was performed at survey level. The assay was immunoSEQ multiplex PCR, and TCRdb's table has in-frame clones only and misses some. Among tens of thousands of clones, about 95% were seen once, and the ten largest hold less than 3%. The clonotype comes from a woman aged 50 to 60 with HIV. The sample here was unsorted PBMCs, taken 3.7 years after starting antiretroviral therapy. This chain joins TRBV10-3 and TRBJ1-5; 7 bases are shared with TRBD1. CDR3 residues: CAISESGGKEPQHF. As DNA, the CDR3 is TGTGCCATCAGTGAGTCAGGGGGCAAGGAGCCCCAGCATTTT.